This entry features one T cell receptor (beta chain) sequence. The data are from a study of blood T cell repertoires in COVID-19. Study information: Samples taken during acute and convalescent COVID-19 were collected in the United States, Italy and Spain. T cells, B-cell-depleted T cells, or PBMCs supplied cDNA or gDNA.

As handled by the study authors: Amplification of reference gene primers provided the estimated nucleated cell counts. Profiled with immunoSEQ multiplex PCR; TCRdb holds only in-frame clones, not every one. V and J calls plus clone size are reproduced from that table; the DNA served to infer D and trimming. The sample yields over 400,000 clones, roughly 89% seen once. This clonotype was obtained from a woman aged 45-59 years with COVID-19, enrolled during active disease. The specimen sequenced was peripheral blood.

CDR3 residues: CASSLLGQSSYEQYF. The CDR3 coding sequence is TGCGCCAGCAGCTTGTTAGGACAGAGCTCCTACGAGCAGTACTTC. The chain is built from TRBV5-1 and TRBJ2-7, with D possibly being TRBD1 (6 bases). Germline loops: CDR1 SGHRS, CDR2 YFSETQ. This CDR3 has 15 residues. Between the trimmed V and J ends, which lost 1 base and 0 bases, there was a span of 11 bases.